The TCR beta chain described here comes from a study of molecular identifiers for immune sequencing clone quantification. The CDR3 covers 13 residues. V lost 4 bases and J lost 4, with 7 bases in between. Germline values: CDR1 KGHDR, CDR2 SFDVKD. Each CDR3 protein is one row after TCRdb ran MiXCR on the PCR reads. The table shows roughly 320,000 distinct CDR3 sequences, with roughly 24% occurring only once. This clonotype showed up many times. The material sequenced was naive CD8+ T cells from blood, with Jurkat cell RNA spiked in. The subset is: FACS-sorted CD8+CD4-CCR7+CD45RA+ naive T cells. This receptor was identified in a human donor in good health. Some libraries in this study had Jurkat cell RNA spiked in. The chain couples TRBV24-1 to TRBJ2-1; D remains ambiguous. The CDR3 region is CATSETPYNEQFF. The CDR3 DNA is TGTGCCACCAGTGAAACGCCTTACAATGAGCAGTTCTTC.